These T cell receptor beta chains were read from a single sample in a study of T cells expressing NK-cell markers. TCRdb reprocessed the 5' RACE reads, with one entry per CDR3 protein and no DNA. Found here are fewer than 400,000 distinct CDR3 sequences; the top ten clones hold approximately 11%. The sequencing input was blood T cells: a sorted CD56 or NKG2C T cell subset, CD4+ or CD8+ T cells, or bulk PBMC T cells (not recorded which). These receptors all stem from a woman aged 50 to 60 in good health. Each CDR3 is given with its conserved first and last residue. Fields, in order: V gene, J gene, CDR3 protein.

TRBV5-5	TRBJ1-1	CASTRGLALNTEAFF
TRBV7-8	TRBJ1-2	CASSHSGGSYGYTF
TRBV29-1	TRBJ1-2	CSSLGRAGAGYTF
TRBV9	TRBJ2-2	CASSVGSGQGHTGELFF
TRBV2	TRBJ2-1	CASYLPGQGAGEQFF
TRBV20-1	TRBJ2-3	CSARATSVSTDTQYF
TRBV7-2	TRBJ1-2	CASSLDTYYGYTF
TRBV15	TRBJ2-3	CATSRDPVNSDTQYF
TRBV6-2/TRBV6-3	TRBJ2-2	CASNRGLAGGTGELFF
TRBV12-3/TRBV12-4	TRBJ2-1	CASSYSGASGEQFF
TRBV30	TRBJ2-5	CAWSPTRRGQGGETQYF
TRBV20-1	TRBJ2-3	CSARGLAGDITQYF
TRBV7-7	TRBJ2-2	CASSSGQPPNTGELFF
TRBV4-1	TRBJ2-2	CASSQDFGTLNTGELFF
TRBV5-1	TRBJ2-1	CASSLLRTGLAYNEQFF
TRBV29-1	TRBJ1-4	CSVTRTGSANEKLFF
TRBV5-1	TRBJ2-1	CASGPALASEQFF
TRBV12-3/TRBV12-4	TRBJ2-1	CASSPGTAAYNEQFF
TRBV29-1	TRBJ2-5	CSVEKAGVARTQYF
TRBV12-3/TRBV12-4	TRBJ1-5	CASSSGVRNQPQHF
TRBV5-1	TRBJ2-7	CASSLGGRPYEQYF
TRBV7-2	TRBJ2-7	CASSLVPTGPEQYF
TRBV7-2	TRBJ1-1	CASSTEPGRATEAFF
TRBV29-1	TRBJ2-7	CSVEEWREDHYEQYF
TRBV2	TRBJ2-1	CANSEALGGYYNEQFF
TRBV24-1	TRBJ2-3	CATSVGQGPTDTQYF
TRBV5-1	TRBJ1-1	CASSLGQAIKNSEAFF
TRBV28	TRBJ2-1	CASSFPGLGIEQFF
TRBV12-3/TRBV12-4	TRBJ1-2	CASSLVAPGGYTF
TRBV7-3	TRBJ2-1	CASSLKIGFNEQFF
TRBV7-6	TRBJ1-1	CASSLADRLVVNTEAFF
TRBV12-3/TRBV12-4	TRBJ2-2	CASSRWSGELFF
TRBV5-6	TRBJ2-7	CASSWGTGGGHEQYF
TRBV13	TRBJ2-2	CASSSGSEGGELFF
TRBV5-1	TRBJ2-5	CATTGNQETQYF
TRBV6-5	TRBJ2-1	CASSPDLKVNNEQFF
TRBV20-1	TRBJ2-5	CSARVAGRVETQYF
TRBV12-5	TRBJ2-2	CASGLVAAGELFF
TRBV7-8	TRBJ1-2	CASSLAQGRANYGYTF